Listed below are T cell receptor beta chains from one sample, sequenced in a study of response to subunit inactivated influenza vaccine. In TCRdb, the RT-PCR reads were re-called with MiXCR into one record per CDR3 protein. The table shows almost 600,000 distinct CDR3 sequences, with about 15% occurring only once. Source: PBMCs from blood, taken 12 days after vaccination. These receptors were taken from a man aged 45-60 years who received an inactivated influenza vaccine. CDR3s include the opening cysteine and the closing phenylalanine or tryptophan. A D gene is named only where the DNA matches it firmly. Size tells how often a clone was seen (once, few, many) or the class of an expanded clone, and some rows leave it out.

v_gene	j_gene	abundance	d_gene	CDR3aa	CDR3nt
TRBV5-4	TRBJ1-2	many	TRBD1	CASSLRGNYGYTF	TGTGCCAGCAGCCTCAGGGGGAACTATGGCTACACCTTC
TRBV9	TRBJ2-1	.	TRBD2	CASNALGRLDNEQFF	TGTGCCAGCAACGCCCTCGGGAGGTTGGACAATGAGCAGTTCTTC
TRBV5-1	TRBJ2-2	many	.	CASSIPSAAQNTGELFF	TGCGCCAGCAGCATCCCTAGTGCAGCTCAGAACACCGGGGAGCTGTTTTTT
TRBV7-9	TRBJ2-1	.	TRBD2	CASSSPERGGSNEQFF	TGTGCCAGCAGCTCGCCAGAGCGGGGGGGCTCTAATGAGCAGTTCTTC
TRBV3-1	TRBJ2-1	few	TRBD2	CASSTSGGAFEQFF	TGTGCCAGCAGCACTAGCGGGGGGGCCTTTGAGCAGTTCTTC
TRBV12-3/TRBV12-4	TRBJ1-6	many	.	CASSLSGDSPLHF	TGTGCCAGCAGTTTATCGGGCGATTCACCCCTCCACTTT
TRBV3-1	TRBJ2-1	.	.	CASSQGAREQFF	TGTGCCAGCAGCCAAGGAGCGCGAGAGCAGTTCTTC
TRBV10-3	TRBJ2-7	few	TRBD1	CAISGPSDRSYEQYF	TGTGCCATCAGTGGCCCCTCGGACAGGTCGTACGAGCAGTACTTC
TRBV18	TRBJ2-3	few	.	CASSPNPSTDTQYF	TGTGCCAGCTCACCAAATCCTAGCACAGATACGCAGTATTTT
TRBV29-1	TRBJ2-6	.	.	CSARSGANVLTF	TGCAGCGCCCGCTCTGGGGCCAACGTCCTGACTTTC
TRBV7-6	TRBJ2-7	few	TRBD2	CASSLDARGEGRKQESDSYEQYF	TGTGCCAGCAGCTTAGACGCCCGTGGGGAGGGCCGTAAACAGGAATCGGACTCCTACGAGCAGTACTTC
TRBV20-1	TRBJ1-5	few	.	CSAETGVNQPQHF	TGCAGTGCTGAGACAGGCGTTAATCAGCCCCAGCATTTT
TRBV28	TRBJ2-5	.	TRBD1	CAIRDRGLQETQYF	TGTGCCATTCGGGACAGGGGGCTACAAGAGACCCAGTACTTC
TRBV11-2	TRBJ2-1	few	.	CASSLGPQYEQFF	TGTGCCAGCAGCTTAGGTCCTCAGTATGAGCAGTTCTTC
TRBV3-1	TRBJ2-1	few	TRBD2	CASSPYLAGTYNEQFF	TGTGCCAGCAGTCCCTACCTAGCGGGTACCTACAATGAGCAGTTCTTC
TRBV9	TRBJ1-4	.	.	CASNADSTNEKLFF	TGTGCCAGCAATGCGGATTCAACTAATGAAAAACTGTTTTTT
TRBV11-2	TRBJ2-5	few	TRBD2	CASSKGLAGSSNQPPQYF	TGTGCCAGCAGTAAAGGACTAGCGGGATCCTCAAACCAACCTCCCCAGTACTTC
TRBV7-2	TRBJ2-4	many	.	CASSLALAKNIQYF	TGTGCCAGCAGCTTAGCACTAGCCAAAAACATTCAGTACTTC
TRBV4-2	TRBJ2-1	.	.	CASSQEKRCLLNCSYNEQFF	TGTGCCAGCAGCCAAGAAAAGCGCTGCTTGTTGAATTGCTCCTACAATGAGCAGTTCTTC
TRBV3-1	TRBJ1-6	.	.	CASSQDPASSYNSPLHF	TGTGCCAGCAGCCAAGATCCGGCGAGCTCCTATAATTCACCCCTCCACTTT
TRBV5-1	TRBJ1-1	few	.	CASRVRVNTEAFF	TGCGCCAGCAGGGTGAGGGTGAACACTGAAGCTTTCTTT
TRBV19	TRBJ2-5	few	.	CASSSRDVGGTQYF	TGTGCCAGTAGTTCCAGGGACGTTGGCGGGACCCAGTACTTC
TRBV29-1	TRBJ2-7	.	.	CSVFRGSSSEQYF	TGCAGCGTTTTCCGAGGATCGTCGTCCGAGCAGTACTTC
TRBV24-1	TRBJ2-2	few	.	CATSDVVRPGELFF	TGTGCCACCAGTGATGTCGTCCGGCCCGGGGAGCTGTTTTTT
TRBV10-3	TRBJ2-5	few	TRBD1	CAIRGQDQETQYF	TGTGCCATCAGAGGACAGGACCAAGAGACCCAGTACTTC
TRBV5-1	TRBJ1-6	many	.	CASSSRPDDSPLHF	TGCGCCAGCAGCTCAAGACCAGACGATTCACCCCTCCACTTT
TRBV5-4	TRBJ1-6	.	TRBD1	CASSLASGGMGNSPLHF	TGTGCCAGCAGCTTGGCTTCAGGGGGAATGGGTAATTCACCCCTCCACTTT
TRBV2	TRBJ2-5	few	.	CASGYSQETQYF	TGTGCCAGCGGTTACAGCCAAGAGACCCAGTACTTC
TRBV12-3/TRBV12-4	TRBJ2-1	.	TRBD2	CASKRTRHNEQFF	TGTGCCAGCAAGAGGACTAGACACAATGAGCAGTTCTTC
TRBV4-2	TRBJ2-3	.	TRBD2	CASSPLAGGGGTDTQYF	TGTGCCAGCAGCCCGTTGGCGGGAGGAGGAGGCACAGATACGCAGTATTTT
TRBV27	TRBJ2-2	.	.	CASRHGTSNTGELFF	TGTGCCAGCAGGCACGGGACGTCGAACACCGGGGAGCTGTTTTTT
TRBV4-3	TRBJ2-1	.	TRBD2	CASSQDLTAGAYNEQFF	TGCGCCAGCAGCCAAGATTTGACGGCGGGAGCCTACAATGAGCAGTTCTTC
TRBV6-1	TRBJ2-7	.	TRBD2	CASKIVAGGSYEQYF	TGTGCCAGCAAAATTGTAGCGGGGGGCTCCTACGAGCAGTACTTC
TRBV14	TRBJ2-3	.	.	CASSQDRFSRGTDTQYF	TGTGCCAGCAGCCAAGATCGTTTTTCTAGGGGGACAGATACGCAGTATTTT
TRBV20-1	TRBJ2-7	few	TRBD2	CSAESGRGSYEQYF	TGCAGTGCTGAAAGCGGGAGAGGCTCCTACGAGCAGTACTTC
TRBV5-1	TRBJ2-2	many	.	CASSPVGVVGELFF	TGCGCCAGCAGCCCGGTTGGGGTTGTCGGGGAGCTGTTTTTT
TRBV11-2	TRBJ1-5	many	TRBD1	CASSWDRAQPQHF	TGTGCCAGCAGCTGGGACAGGGCGCAGCCCCAGCATTTT
TRBV20-1	TRBJ2-5	few	TRBD1	CSAAGGAETQYF	TGCAGTGCTGCAGGGGGCGCGGAGACCCAGTACTTC
TRBV24-1	TRBJ2-3	.	.	CATSDTRLVTPDTQYF	TGTGCCACCAGTGACACCAGACTAGTTACCCCAGATACGCAGTATTTT
TRBV7-2	TRBJ2-7	.	.	CASSSELLSYEQYF	TGTGCCAGCAGCTCGGAATTGCTCTCCTACGAGCAGTACTTC
TRBV6-2/TRBV6-3	TRBJ2-3	.	.	CASRSTGTDTQYF	TGTGCCAGCAGATCTACAGGGACAGATACGCAGTATTTT
TRBV10-3	TRBJ1-5	few	.	CAISELWVGNQPQHF	TGTGCCATCAGTGAGTTGTGGGTCGGAAATCAGCCCCAGCATTTT
TRBV20-1	TRBJ2-2	.	.	CSALRPTVTGELFF	TGCAGTGCTCTAAGACCGACGGTCACCGGGGAGCTGTTTTTT
TRBV13	TRBJ2-1	few	.	CASSRETGSQDEQFF	TGTGCCAGCAGTCGAGAAACCGGGAGTCAGGATGAGCAGTTCTTC
TRBV28	TRBJ2-4	.	TRBD1	CASSQLGGTGDRHIQYF	TGTGCCAGCAGTCAACTAGGCGGGACAGGGGACAGGCACATTCAGTACTTC